This TCR beta chain was documented in a study of CD8+ T cells in alopecia areata. Study background: Tofacitinib administration to treated patients was oral, at 5 to 10 mg twice daily.

Patients with alopecia areata provided lesional scalp punch biopsies as well as peripheral blood. Extraction and reverse transcription of RNA yielded cDNA as the sequencing template. Some clones are missing from TCRdb's copy, which holds only in-frame ones; the method was immunoSEQ multiplex PCR. Here the sample spans around 100,000 clones, around 38% being singletons. Germline CDR1 and CDR2: SGHVS and FNYEAQ. With 0 bases removed from V and 1 base from J, the gap between germline ends came to 6 bases. The CDR3 has 14 residues. J is TRBJ1-1 and V is TRBV7-6; D not certain. The sample was CD4+ T cells sorted from blood. This TCR came from a human donor with alopecia areata. The CDR3 spells CASSLAPGNTEAFF. The CDR3 DNA reads as TGTGCCAGCAGCTTAGCCCCGGGGAACACTGAAGCTTTCTTT.